A selection of T cell receptor beta chains follows, all from one sample in a study of blood T cell repertoires in COVID-19. This table comes from immunoSEQ multiplex PCR, and its TCRdb copy is limited to in-frame clones, with some not included. This sample carries about 57,000 clones, 82% of them seen once, and the ten largest clones take around a fifth. Sequencing used peripheral blood. These receptor sequences come from a woman aged 60-75 years with acute or convalescent COVID-19. CDR3s include the opening cysteine and the closing phenylalanine or tryptophan. D genes are given only for firm matches. The size entry is marked missing in some rows and otherwise reads once, few, many or a size class.

v_gene,abundance,d_gene,j_gene,CDR3nt,CDR3aa
TRBV15,few,TRBD1,TRBJ1-2,TGTGCCACCAGCAAACGGACAGGTCAGATCTATGGCTACACCTTC,CATSKRTGQIYGYTF
TRBV4-2,NA,TRBD1,TRBJ1-2,TGTGCCAGCAGCCAGGCCGCGACAGGGAACGGCTACACCTTC,CASSQAATGNGYTF
TRBV20-1,NA,TRBD1,TRBJ2-7,TGCAGTGCTAGTGAAACCGGGACAGGGCCCTACGAGCAGTACTTC,CSASETGTGPYEQYF
TRBV7-9,once,TRBD1,TRBJ2-3,TGTGCCAGCAGCCAACCCGGGACAGGGCTCAAGGGTACGCAGTATTTT,CASSQPGTGLKGTQYF
TRBV27,once,TRBD2,TRBJ2-7,TGTGCCAGCAGTTCCGAGACTAGCGGGCTGTCCTACGAGCAGTACTTC,CASSSETSGLSYEQYF
TRBV7-9,few,NA,TRBJ2-7,TGTGCCAGCAGCCCAACAACCTACGAGCAGTACTTC,CASSPTTYEQYF
TRBV6-1,NA,NA,TRBJ2-2,TGTGCCAGCAGTGAAGGGCCCAACAGGGAGCTGTTTTTT,CASSEGPNRELFF
TRBV5-1,NA,TRBD1,TRBJ1-2,TGCGCCAGCAGCTTGGAAGGACAGGGGGTCTATGGCTACACCTTC,CASSLEGQGVYGYTF
TRBV6-1,NA,NA,TRBJ2-7,TGTGCCAGCAGTGAAAGGCAAACTGACAGGTTCCACGAGCAGTACTTC,CASSERQTDRFHEQYF
TRBV28,once,TRBD2,TRBJ2-6,TGTGCCAGCAGCCGTCGGGGGGCTGGGGCCAACGTCCTGACTTTC,CASSRRGAGANVLTF
TRBV9,NA,NA,TRBJ2-1,TGTGCCAGCAGCGTAGGTCCTAGCAGCGATCAAGGTGAGCAGTTCTTC,CASSVGPSSDQGEQFF
TRBV19,NA,TRBD1,TRBJ1-5,TGTGCCAGTAGTATAGTTGGACAGGGGGTAAGCAATCAGCCCCAGCATTTT,CASSIVGQGVSNQPQHF
TRBV9,NA,NA,TRBJ2-3,TGTGCCAGCAGCGTCGGGGACAACACAGATACGCAGTATTTT,CASSVGDNTDTQYF
TRBV19,once,TRBD1,TRBJ1-1,TGTGCCAGTAGTATAGAGACAGGGGGGAACACTGAAGCTTTCTTT,CASSIETGGNTEAFF
TRBV11-1,few,NA,TRBJ1-2,TGTGCCAGCAGCCCCCGAGACAGGTCTGGCTACACCTTC,CASSPRDRSGYTF
TRBV25-1,NA,NA,TRBJ1-5,TGTGCCAGCAGGTCGGGGTTCGGTCAGCCCCAGCATTTT,CASRSGFGQPQHF
TRBV9,NA,TRBD1,TRBJ2-6,TGTGCCAGCAGCGCGTATGGGACAGTGCTCTCTGGGGCCAACGTCCTGACTTTC,CASSAYGTVLSGANVLTF
TRBV19,few,TRBD1,TRBJ2-7,TGTGCCAGTAATAGAGGGACAGGGGATTTTTACGAGCAGTACTTC,CASNRGTGDFYEQYF
TRBV19,NA,NA,TRBJ1-5,TGTGCCAGTAGTATAGACCTCGGGACTGGCGGGCCCCAGCATTTT,CASSIDLGTGGPQHF
TRBV12-3/TRBV12-4,few,TRBD1,TRBJ1-2,TGTGCCAGCAGTCCACGGACAGGGGATGGCTACACCTTC,CASSPRTGDGYTF
TRBV12-3/TRBV12-4,NA,NA,TRBJ1-1,TGTGCCAGCATATTGCAGATGAACACTGAAGCTTTCTTT,CASILQMNTEAFF
TRBV7-3,NA,NA,TRBJ2-1,TGTGCCAGCAGCACGCGATACGACAGTGCCTCCTACAATGAGCAGTTCTTC,CASSTRYDSASYNEQFF
TRBV7-8,once,TRBD1,TRBJ1-5,TGTGCCAGTCAGCAGGGGGCCCATCAGCCCCAGCATTTT,CASQQGAHQPQHF
TRBV7-9,NA,TRBD1,TRBJ1-1,TGTGCCAGCAGCTTAGAGGACCGCAGGGGGAATGAAGCTTTCTTT,CASSLEDRRGNEAFF
TRBV10-3,NA,NA,TRBJ1-1,TGTGCCGCGACCGGCTCCGGGGGGAACACTGAAGCTTTCTTT,CAATGSGGNTEAFF
TRBV6-2/TRBV6-3,NA,NA,TRBJ2-7,TGTGCCAGCAGTGGTGGGAGCGGGTACGAGCAGTACTTC,CASSGGSGYEQYF